This TCR beta chain comes out of a study of PD-1 blockade in mismatch repair-deficient tumors. The CDR3 has 15 residues. Germline lookup yields CDR1 MNHEY and CDR2 SMNVEV (reference sequence). With 5 bases removed from V and 7 bases from J, the gap between germline ends came to 17 bases. This table comes from immunoSEQ multiplex PCR, and its TCRdb copy is limited to in-frame clones, with some not included. The table includes 75,000 to 85,000 clones, 65% to 85% detected once. This receptor was obtained from an adult with mismatch repair-deficient cancer. Source: peripheral blood, taken 12 weeks after starting pembrolizumab. The gene calls are TRBV27 and TRBJ1-4; D is possibly TRBD1 (6 bases). The DNA for the CDR3 is TGTGCCAGCAGTCACTTGAGAGGGGGTATTGAAAAACTGTTTTTT. It specifies CASSHLRGGIEKLFF.